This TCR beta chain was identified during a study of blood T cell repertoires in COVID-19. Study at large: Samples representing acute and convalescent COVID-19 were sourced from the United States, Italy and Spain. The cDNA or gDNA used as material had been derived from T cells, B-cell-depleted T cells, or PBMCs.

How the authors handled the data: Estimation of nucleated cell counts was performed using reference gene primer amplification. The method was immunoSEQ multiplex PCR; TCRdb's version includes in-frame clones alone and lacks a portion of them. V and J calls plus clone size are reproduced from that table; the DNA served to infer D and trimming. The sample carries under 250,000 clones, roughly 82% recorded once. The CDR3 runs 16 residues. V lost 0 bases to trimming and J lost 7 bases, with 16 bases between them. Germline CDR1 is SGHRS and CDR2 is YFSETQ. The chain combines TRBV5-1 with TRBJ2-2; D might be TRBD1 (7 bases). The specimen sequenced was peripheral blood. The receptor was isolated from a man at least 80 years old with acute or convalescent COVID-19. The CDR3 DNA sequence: TGCGCCAGCAGCTTGGAGGGGGGACAGCGCCTCGGGGAGCTGTTTTTT. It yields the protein CASSLEGGQRLGELFF.